The sequence of this TCR beta chain was determined in a study of blood T cell repertoires in COVID-19 (dated by TCRdb to the early 2020s). Regarding the complete study: Samples from collaborators originated in the United States, Italy and Spain and spanned both the acute and convalescent phases of COVID-19. The material from the prospective study consisted of cDNA or gDNA derived from T cells, B-cell-depleted T cells, or PBMCs. The dataset comprised deeply sampled blood TCRbeta repertoires from subjects exposed to, actively infected with, or recovered from COVID-19. The repertoires were released in a freely available public database meant as a resource for research on the immune response to SARS-CoV-2. The samples were drawn from the first 160 participants of the ongoing ImmuneRACE study and from 950 to 1,500 subjects provided by 6 global collaborators. The sample metadata nearly always contained a de-identified subject ID, COVID-19 status, age in years and sex. HLA class I and class II types, where available, came from metadata supplied by the sample provider rather than from assay-based typing.

Concerning this clone itself: Its antigen remains undetermined. No base quality information exists; no much larger clone differs at one position.

The collaborating institutions used their own protocols to collect whole blood in K2EDTA tubes. For TCRbeta analysis, collaborators shipped samples as frozen whole blood, isolated PBMCs, or DNA extracted from either of those sample types. V is cut back by 3 bases and J by 6 bases, with 5 bases in the junction unmatched. From cysteine to phenylalanine, the CDR3 is 15 amino acids long. Only the CDR3 DNA is retained, 45 bases long and in frame from the first base. The germline V gene gives CDR1 as KGHSH and CDR2 as LQKENI. TCRbeta CDR3 regions were amplified from genomic DNA using the immunoSEQ Assay, a bias-controlled multiplex PCR. The original pipeline was this. The number of nucleated cells in each sample was estimated by amplification of reference gene primers within the assay. Sequence reads were collapsed and filtered to measure the absolute abundance of every unique TCRbeta CDR3 rearrangement. For each sample, productive Simpson clonality was calculated as the square root of Simpson's diversity index across productive rearrangements. TCRdb carries this immuneACCESS record with in-frame sequences only. Its versions omit some clonotypes, under half of them owing to an unresolved V gene in the studies checked, with the rest unexplained. The V and J calls and the clone size are those of that table, but D and trimming were determined from the DNA. This sample is represented by around 65,000 clones; approximately 79% of them were singletons. Roughly 22% of the sample is held by the ten biggest clonotypes.

What the research found in general, with its limitations: How much clinical and demographic metadata was included differed by source and by participant, and the metadata was provided uncurated.

The TCR was taken from a woman of 80 years or more with active or convalescent COVID-19. Sequences were obtained from peripheral blood. The chain uses TRBV18 and TRBJ1-6; the central 7 bases match TRBD1. The CDR3 amino acid sequence is: CASSPRQGGNSPLHF. Read as DNA, the sequence is TGTGCCAGCTCACCTAGACAGGGTGGTAATTCACCCCTCCACTTT.